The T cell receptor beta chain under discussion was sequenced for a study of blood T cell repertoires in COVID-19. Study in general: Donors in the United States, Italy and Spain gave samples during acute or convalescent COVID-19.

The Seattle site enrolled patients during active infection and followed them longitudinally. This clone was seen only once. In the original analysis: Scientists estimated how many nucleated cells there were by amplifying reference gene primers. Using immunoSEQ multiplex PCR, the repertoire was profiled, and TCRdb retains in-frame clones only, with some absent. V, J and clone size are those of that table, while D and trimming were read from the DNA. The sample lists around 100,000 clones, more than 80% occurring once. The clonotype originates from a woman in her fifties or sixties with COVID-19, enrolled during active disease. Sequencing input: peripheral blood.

This chain's CDR3 is CASSPWGQSQETQYF. DNA for the CDR3: TGTGCCAGCAGCCCGTGGGGGCAGTCACAAGAGACCCAGTACTTC. V and J are TRBV3-1 (or the pseudogene TRBV3-2) and TRBJ2-5; tentatively, D is TRBD1 (6 bases). In germline, CDR1 is LGHDT, CDR2 YNNKEL (reference sequence). The CDR3 is made up of 15 amino acids. V lost 4 bases to trimming and J lost 2 bases, with 14 bases between them.